This TCR beta chain was found in a study of blood T cell repertoires in COVID-19. Whole-study context: The United States, Italy and Spain provided the acute and convalescent COVID-19 samples. From T cells, B-cell-depleted T cells, or PBMCs came the material, which was cDNA or gDNA.

Germline CDR1 is SEHNR and CDR2 is FQNEAQ (reference sequence). The V and J ends lost 5 bases and 6 bases, in that order; junction bases with no gene match: 9. The CDR3 spans 14 residues. Those enrolled in Seattle joined during active infection and were followed longitudinally afterward. The protocol was immunoSEQ multiplex PCR, while the TCRdb copy is restricted to in-frame clones and leaves out a portion. The table shows approximately 460,000 clones, with nearly 90% occurring only once. Material: peripheral blood. The rearrangement links TRBV7-9 to TRBJ2-7; 8 bases are shared with TRBD1. The TCR comes from a man between 18 and 35 years old with COVID-19, enrolled during active disease. The CDR3 coding sequence is TGTGCCAGCAGCGCCCAGGGGGCGCGGGGCGAGCAGTACTTC. Its protein is CASSAQGARGEQYF.